Below, 23 T cell receptor beta chains from the same sample are listed, as sequenced in a study of blood T cell repertoires in COVID-19 (dated by TCRdb to the early 2020s). Library creation used the immunoSEQ multiplex PCR assay. TCRdb retrieved this table from immuneACCESS and kept in-frame rearrangements only. Not all clones are present; in checked studies, unresolved V genes account for under half, and no reason is known for the remainder. The sample includes 150,000 to 200,000 clones, with about 88% observed a single time. 7% to 7.5% of the sample goes to the ten largest clones. Sequencing was done on a sample of peripheral blood. These TCRs come from a woman of 80 years or more in a cohort sampled during active or convalescent COVID-19.

This clone has just one count. The chain employs TRBV19 and TRBJ2-5, with 8 bases identical to TRBD2. This CDR3 contains 13 residues. CDR1 and CDR2 (germline): LNHDA, SQIVND (reference sequence). Trimming took 7 bases from V and 7 from J; bases not matched to a gene: 8. Here the CDR3 DNA reads TGTGCCAGTAATGAGCGGGAGTTCGCGACCCAGTACTTC. Encoded protein: CASNEREFATQYF.

The chain links TRBV19 to TRBJ1-3, with D hard to call. The CDR3 runs 14 residues. Germline V lookup: CDR1 LNHDA, CDR2 SQIVND (reference sequence). Trimming took off 3 bases at V and 4 bases at J, with 10 bases between the two ends. The chain's CDR3 is CASSIKAIGNTIYF. The CDR3 coding sequence is TGTGCCAGTAGTATCAAAGCTATCGGAAACACCATATATTTT.

CDR3 region: CAWSARAGGLIFF. The CDR3 nucleotides read TGTGCCTGGAGCGCCCGGGCGGGAGGATTGATTTTCTTC. This rearrangement joins TRBV30 to TRBJ2-1; 8 bases map to TRBD2. Germline assignment: CDR1 GTSNPN and CDR2 SVGIG (reference sequence). The CDR3 is 13 amino acids. V dropped 3 bases and J dropped 16; count of bases not matched to a gene: 14.

Here the CDR3 reads CASSSFGVRGEAYNEQFF. CDR3 DNA sequence: TGCGCCAGCAGCTCCTTTGGAGTCCGGGGGGAGGCTTACAATGAGCAGTTCTTC. The chain employs TRBV5-1 and TRBJ2-1; 7 nucleotides line up with TRBD2. This CDR3 has 18 amino acids. Germline CDR1 SGHRS, CDR2 YFSETQ. The junction had 16 bases not matched to a gene; V was cut back by 3 bases and J by 4 bases.

This rearrangement joins TRBV9 to TRBJ1-1; no definite D call. CDR1 is SGDLS, CDR2 YYNGEE, per germline. Trimming shortened V by 0 bases and J by 3 bases, and 12 bases separated the two germline ends. This CDR3 is 15 amino acids long. The CDR3 region is CASSVDGGSHTEAFF. DNA for the CDR3: TGTGCCAGCAGCGTAGATGGAGGGAGTCACACTGAAGCTTTCTTT.

The chain has TRBV9 and TRBJ2-7; possibly TRBD2 for D (5 bases). The CDR3 runs 19 residues. Trimming took 0 bases from V and 2 from J, leaving 24 bases between them. Germline CDR1 and CDR2: SGDLS and YYNGEE. CDR3 DNA sequence: TGTGCCAGCAGCGTAGGGCGGGTATTCAGGTCCTTCCCAGCCTACGAGCAGTACGTC. Protein: CASSVGRVFRSFPAYEQYV.

The chain links TRBV25-1 to TRBJ1-6; the D is unclear. The V end lost 1 base, the J end lost 8 bases, and 18 bases lay between the germline ends. The CDR3 is 17 amino acids. Germline assignment: CDR1 MGHDK and CDR2 SYGVNS. CDR3 amino acids: CASSESNRFPFDSPLHF. The CDR3 DNA reads TGTGCCAGCAGTGAATCGAACAGATTCCCGTTTGATTCACCCCTCCACTTT.

The chain joins TRBV28 to TRBJ2-5, with 14 nucleotides matching TRBD2. Per the germline V gene, CDR1 is MDHEN and CDR2 is SYDVKM. The CDR3 is 17 amino acids. V lost 4 bases, J lost 1 base, and 5 bases stayed unmatched. The CDR3 DNA follows: TGTGCCAGCAGTTGGGGACTAGCGGGGGAGACCCAAGAGACCCAGTACTTC. Translating gives CASSWGLAGETQETQYF.

The V gene is TRBV11-2, the J gene TRBJ2-5; 8 nucleotides align to TRBD2. The germline gives CDR1 SGHAT, CDR2 FQNNGV. The CDR3 is 15 residues long. J was trimmed by 1 base and V by 5 bases; bases with no gene match: 6. The CDR3 nucleotides read TGTGCCAGCAGCCCTACCGGGACTAGCCAAGAGACCCAGTACTTC. Translating gives CASSPTGTSQETQYF.

This clone is a singleton in its sample. The CDR3 DNA follows: TGTGCCAGCAGCTTGATCAGGGGTGGCTACACCTTC. This encodes CASSLIRGGYTF. V and J are TRBV5-6 and TRBJ1-2; D possibly corresponds to TRBD1 (6 bases). V lost 1 base and J lost 7, with 8 bases in between. The CDR3 covers 12 residues. Looked up from germline, CDR1 is SGHDT and CDR2 is YYEEEE.

Only one count was recorded for this clone. The chain couples TRBV6-5 to TRBJ1-1, with D perhaps matching TRBD1 (5 bases). The germline CDR1 and CDR2 sequences are MNHEY and SVGAGI. The CDR3 has 16 residues. The V end lost 2 bases, the J end lost 2 bases, and 15 bases lay between the germline ends. The CDR3 protein is CASSYHSAGPNTEAFF. CDR3 bases: TGTGCCAGCAGTTACCACTCCGCAGGGCCCAACACTGAAGCTTTCTTT.

The genes are TRBV29-1 and TRBJ1-1; D gene uncertain. CDR1 and CDR2 from the germline V gene are SQVTM and ANQGSEA. Trimming removed 7 bases at V and 1 base at J, with 4 bases between. The CDR3 contains 10 residues. The CDR3 nucleotides are TGCAGCGGAGAGAACACTGAAGCTTTCTTT. Amino acid sequence: CSGENTEAFF.

This clone has only a few counts. The rearrangement links TRBV3-1 (or the pseudogene TRBV3-2) to TRBJ2-1, with 9 bases matching TRBD1. V lost 3 bases to trimming and J lost 3 bases; unmatched junction nucleotides: 6. From germline, CDR1 is LGHDT and CDR2 YNNKEL (reference sequence). The CDR3 has 16 amino acids. The CDR3 here is CASSHTTGGGYNEQFF. The CDR3, as DNA: TGTGCCAGCAGCCACACCACAGGGGGCGGCTACAATGAGCAGTTCTTC.

The chain uses TRBV10-3 and TRBJ1-1; TRBD1 is a possible D gene (5 bases). The V end lost 0 bases, the J end lost 0 bases, and 14 bases lay between the germline ends. Germline CDR1 and CDR2: ENHRY and SYGVKD. The CDR3 runs 17 residues. The CDR3 DNA reads as TGTGCCATCAGTGAGTCGAGCGTCAGGGTTATGAACACTGAAGCTTTCTTT. Translation gives CAISESSVRVMNTEAFF.

This clone was seen more than once but under ten times. This chain joins TRBV3-1 (or the pseudogene TRBV3-2) and TRBJ1-5; 7 bases are a match to TRBD1. The CDR3 contains 15 residues. Losses at the gene ends were 4 bases for V and 4 bases for J; bases not matched to a gene: 7. Germline V lookup: CDR1 LGHDT, CDR2 YNNKEL (reference sequence). CDR3 DNA sequence: TGTGCCAGCAGCCGACAGGGTGGGAGTAATCAGCCCCAGCATTTT. Protein product: CASSRQGGSNQPQHF.

This clone was counted a single time. The gene calls are TRBV27 and TRBJ1-2; D unresolved. With 5 bases removed from V and 3 bases from J, the gap between germline ends came to 16 bases. The length of the CDR3 is 15 residues. CDR1 and CDR2 from the germline V gene are MNHEY and SMNVEV (reference sequence). CDR3 DNA sequence: TGTGCCAGCAGTGAACGCGGCCCTCTCCACTATGGCTACACCTTC. This sequence encodes CASSERGPLHYGYTF.

With regard to this clone: Mismatch with germline at one junction end may stem from a read error. The gene calls are TRBV4-1 and TRBJ1-4; 10 bases line up with TRBD1. From germline, CDR1 is MGHRA and CDR2 YSYEKL. This CDR3 region has 13 residues. CDR3 in amino acids: CASSQDAGTGEYF. CDR3 DNA sequence: TGCGCCAGCAGCCAAGATGCGGGGACAGGGGAATATTTT.

The sample holds one count of this clone. CDR3 in DNA: TGTGCCTGGAGGATCTCCGTTACAGGAAACACCATATATTTT. Translation: CAWRISVTGNTIYF. The chain is built from TRBV30 and TRBJ1-3; D call uncertain. The germline V gene encodes CDR1 GTSNPN and CDR2 SVGIG (reference sequence). The ends were cut back, 3 bases at V and 4 bases at J, with 13 bases in the middle. The CDR3 loop spans 14 amino acids.

The V and J genes are TRBV19 and TRBJ2-3; TRBD2 agrees at 11 bases. Germline V gene lookup returns CDR1 LNHDA and CDR2 SQIVND (reference sequence). The CDR3 consists of 18 residues. The V and J ends lost 7 bases and 4 bases, in that order; junction bases with no gene match: 16. This CDR3 is CASTLTGRLAGSSDTQYF. CDR3 DNA sequence: TGTGCCAGTACCCTCACCGGCAGACTAGCGGGGAGTTCAGATACGCAGTATTTT.

This rearrangement joins TRBV11-3 to TRBJ2-7; D might be TRBD2 (6 bases). Germline CDR1 is SGHNT and CDR2 is YENEEA. CDR3 size: 16 residues. V was clipped by 0 bases and J by 3 bases, with 15 bases between them. Written as DNA, the CDR3 is TGTGCCAGCAGCTTAGATGGTGGAGGGCCCCGCTACGAGCAGTACTTC. It codes for CASSLDGGGPRYEQYF.

The genes are TRBV7-9 and TRBJ2-3, with 7 bases fitting TRBD1. CDR1 and CDR2 (germline): SEHNR, FQNEAQ (reference sequence). This CDR3 contains 13 residues. Trimming took 10 bases from V and 6 from J; bases not matched to a gene: 10. DNA for the CDR3: TGTGCCACTGGACAGGCCGGGGCGGATACGCAGTATTTT. Translating gives CATGQAGADTQYF.

This clone appeared a single time. The V and J genes are TRBV11-2 and TRBJ1-4; D is uncertain. The CDR3 length is 16 residues. The germline gives CDR1 SGHAT, CDR2 FQNNGV. V lost 5 bases and J lost 3, with 16 bases in between. The CDR3 DNA sequence: TGTGCCAGCAGCGCCCTTACTCCTCTAGCTAATGAAAAACTGTTTTTT. Its protein is CASSALTPLANEKLFF.

V gene TRBV24-1 combines with J gene TRBJ2-1, with 9 bases aligning to TRBD1. V dropped 6 bases and J dropped 4; count of bases not matched to a gene: 12. The CDR3 sequence is 17 residues long. Looked up from germline, CDR1 is KGHDR and CDR2 is SFDVKD. For the CDR3, the DNA is TGTGCCACCAGTTTGAGCCGGGACAGGGAGCGTTACAATGAGCAGTTCTTC. This codes for CATSLSRDRERYNEQFF.